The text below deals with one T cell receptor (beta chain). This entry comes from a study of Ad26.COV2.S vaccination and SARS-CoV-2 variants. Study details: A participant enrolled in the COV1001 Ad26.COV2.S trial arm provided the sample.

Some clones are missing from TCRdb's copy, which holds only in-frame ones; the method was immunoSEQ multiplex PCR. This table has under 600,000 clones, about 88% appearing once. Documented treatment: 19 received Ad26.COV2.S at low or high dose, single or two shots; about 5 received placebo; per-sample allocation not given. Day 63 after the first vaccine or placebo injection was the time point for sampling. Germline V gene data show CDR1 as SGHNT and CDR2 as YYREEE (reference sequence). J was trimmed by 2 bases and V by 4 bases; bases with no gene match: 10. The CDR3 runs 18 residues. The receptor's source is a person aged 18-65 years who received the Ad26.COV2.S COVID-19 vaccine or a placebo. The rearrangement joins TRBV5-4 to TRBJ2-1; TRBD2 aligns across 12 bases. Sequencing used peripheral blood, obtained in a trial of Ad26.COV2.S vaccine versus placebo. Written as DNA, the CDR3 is TGTGCCAGCAGCCCCGGACTAGCGGGATCGAATACCTACAATGAGCAGTTCTTC. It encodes CASSPGLAGSNTYNEQFF.